This T cell receptor (beta chain) was profiled in a study of post-analysis software for immune sequencing data (dated by TCRdb to between 2014 and 2017). Regarding the research as a whole: Disease courses on record covered relapsing-remitting, secondary progressive and progressive-relapsing multiple sclerosis, though some patients had no subtype annotation. Patient repertoires were compared against 11 previously published healthy control repertoires from donors aged 6 to 25 years. A subset of samples was prepared in parallel using single-end sample barcoding, then pooled and co-amplified after Illumina adapter ligation. General conclusions and limits of the study: Direct clustering with F measure showed strong co-clustering of samples prepared in the same batch, prompting a batch-effect correction. Multiple sclerosis patients had significantly lower normalized Chao1 diversity than controls, a result that suggests substantial peripheral T-cell clonal expansion. The multiple sclerosis patient group was slightly younger than the control group. Significantly higher frequencies in patients than in controls were found for about five TRBV segments, including TRBV5-6, TRBV5-1 and TRBV20-1.

Library preparation employed PCR. The sequencer was an Illumina HiSeq 2500. To reduce PCR and sequencing biases, unique molecular identifiers were built into the TCR beta cDNA libraries. Roughly 500,000 cDNA molecules were obtained for every 1 to 10 million input T cells, so each molecule roughly corresponded to one T cell. The same protocol used for the earlier healthy control dataset was applied to prepare and sequence the patient libraries. Samples belonging to the same batch were prepared together, multiplexed and sequenced on a shared HiSeq lane. The source study handled its data this way. Raw barcoded reads were processed with MIGEC, discarding single-read molecular identifier groups before consensus assembly and CDR3 extraction. VDJtools was used for post-analysis of the clonotype tables, with diversity normalized by down-sampling every dataset to the smallest sample size. Repertoire overlap clustering matched CDR3 amino acid but not nucleotide sequences to correct batch-related cross-sample contamination. The raw public reads went through TCRdb reprocessing: fastp at Q25, MiXCR clone calling, in-frame beta chains kept. Rows with a matching CDR3 protein are joined into one entry that keeps the most common DNA and genes. The V and J calls, along with clone size, are taken from TCRdb and not from the paper's own processing. Across this sample there are some 450,000 distinct CDR3 sequences, with 40% to 55% seen only once. The biggest ten clones account for about 12% of the sample.

A distance of 11 bases separates the germline ends of V and J, which lose 0 bases and 4 bases respectively. The CDR3 goes from the cysteine to the phenylalanine over 14 residues. Only the CDR3 DNA stays, 42 bases, in frame from base 1. CDR1 and CDR2, per the germline V gene (reference sequence), are DFQATT and SNEGSKA. To demonstrate the VDJtools post-analysis software, the study profiled TCR beta repertoires from the peripheral blood of about a dozen young patients with multiple sclerosis. The multiple sclerosis patients were children and adolescents ranging in age from roughly 6 to 16 years. Comments on this clonotype: Which antigen it targets is not known. Per-base quality was not reported, and no clone a single base away is much larger than it.

The rearrangement combines TRBV20-1 with TRBJ2-3; the D gene identity is not certain. The source is a girl under 18 with multiple sclerosis. The sample consisted of blood. The CDR3 corresponds to CSARDGRLADTQYF. The sequence in DNA is TGCAGTGCTAGAGATGGACGGTTGGCAGATACGCAGTATTTT.